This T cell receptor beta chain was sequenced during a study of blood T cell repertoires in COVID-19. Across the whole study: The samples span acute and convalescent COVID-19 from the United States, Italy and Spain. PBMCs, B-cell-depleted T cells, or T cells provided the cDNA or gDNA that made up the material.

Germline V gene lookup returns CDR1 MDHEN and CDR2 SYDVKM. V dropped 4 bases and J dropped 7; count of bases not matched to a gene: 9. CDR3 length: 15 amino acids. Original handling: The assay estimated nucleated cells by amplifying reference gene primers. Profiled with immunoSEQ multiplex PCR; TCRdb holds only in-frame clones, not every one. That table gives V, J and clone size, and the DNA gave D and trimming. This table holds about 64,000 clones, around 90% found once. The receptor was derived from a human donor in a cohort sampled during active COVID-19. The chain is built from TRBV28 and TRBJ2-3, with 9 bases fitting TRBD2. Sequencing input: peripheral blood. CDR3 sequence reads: CASSSASGNLHTQYF. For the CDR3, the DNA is TGTGCCAGCAGTTCCGCTAGCGGGAATCTCCATACGCAGTATTTT.